This entry lists 27 T cell receptor beta chains sequenced from one sample in a study of blood T cell repertoires in COVID-19. Clones were read by immunoSEQ multiplex PCR, and TCRdb kept only the in-frame ones, dropping some. Of approximately 92,000 clones listed, around nine tenths were seen once; the top ten hold about 17%. Sample: peripheral blood. These receptors all stem from a woman aged 55-70 years with COVID-19, enrolled during active disease.

The V and J genes are TRBV7-6 and TRBJ2-2, with 7 bases that match TRBD2. Per the germline V gene, CDR1 is SGHVS and CDR2 is FNYEAQ. The CDR3 runs to 14 residues. The junction had 4 bases not matched to a gene; V was cut back by 7 bases and J by 2 bases. The CDR3 DNA is TGTGCCAGCAAACCGGGGGGTAACACCGGGGAGCTGTTTTTT. Translating it yields CASKPGGNTGELFF.

V usage is TRBV9 and J usage is TRBJ1-5; 9 nucleotides agree with TRBD1. Germline values: CDR1 SGDLS, CDR2 YYNGEE. The length of the CDR3 is 15 residues. The ends lost 4 bases at V and 6 bases at J; junction bases unmatched: 8. CDR3 region: CASSLTGGRSQPQHF. The CDR3 DNA follows: TGTGCCAGCAGCTTAACAGGGGGCCGGAGTCAGCCCCAGCATTTT.

The J gene is TRBJ1-4, the V gene TRBV15, with D tentatively TRBD1 (5 bases). Trimming took off 5 bases at V and 7 bases at J, with 14 bases between the two ends. Germline lookup yields CDR1 LNHNV and CDR2 YYDKDF (reference sequence). This CDR3 contains 14 residues. CDR3 nucleotide sequence: TGTGCCACCAGCTTCCACCCAAGGGGTGAAAAACTGTTTTTT. As protein: CATSFHPRGEKLFF.

This clone was detected a few times. The V and J genes are TRBV4-3 and TRBJ1-1; D not certain. The CDR3 has 15 residues. The V end lost 1 base, the J end lost 0 bases, and 9 bases lay between the germline ends. CDR1 and CDR2 (germline): LGHNA, YSLEER. CDR3 amino acids: CASSQGGYMNTEAFF. The DNA for the CDR3 is TGCGCCAGCAGCCAAGGTGGTTACATGAACACTGAAGCTTTCTTT.

The chain couples TRBV6-5 to TRBJ1-1; maybe TRBD1 (6 bases). From germline, CDR1 is MNHEY and CDR2 SVGAGI. The CDR3 runs to 14 residues. Trimming removed 8 bases from V and 3 bases from J, with 16 bases in between. The CDR3 DNA follows: TGTGCCAGCGGTACGGGAGGGGGACACACTGAAGCTTTCTTT. Amino acid sequence: CASGTGGGHTEAFF.

This clone turned up a few times. J is TRBJ1-1 and V is TRBV5-1; D gene ambiguous. Germline CDR1 reads SGHRS; CDR2 reads YFSETQ. The CDR3 runs 13 residues. Trimming cost V 0 bases and J 5 bases, with 8 bases left between them. The CDR3, as DNA: TGCGCCAGCAGCTTGGACTGGTTGACTGAAGCTTTCTTT. Protein product: CASSLDWLTEAFF.

This chain uses TRBV18 with TRBJ2-7, with D perhaps matching TRBD1 (7 bases). Trimming removed 5 bases at V and 7 bases at J, with 15 bases between. The CDR3 sequence is 13 residues long. Germline V gene sequence: CDR1 KGHSH, CDR2 LQKENI. DNA for the CDR3: TGTGCCAGCTCAGTCGAACAGGGGAGGGAGCAGTACTTC. Translating gives CASSVEQGREQYF.

There are a few counts of this clone. The V and J genes are TRBV6-5 and TRBJ1-3; 7 bases match TRBD1. The CDR3 is 15 residues long. Looked up from germline, CDR1 is MNHEY and CDR2 is SVGAGI. With 4 bases clipped from V and 0 bases from J, the junction kept 3 bases outside the gene matches. The CDR3 spells CASSLGQTSGNTIYF. The CDR3 DNA is TGTGCCAGCAGTTTGGGACAGACCTCTGGAAACACCATATATTTT.

This chain joins TRBV27 and TRBJ1-6; D perhaps matches TRBD1 (5 bases). The CDR3 runs 16 residues. V was cut by 1 base and J by 0 bases, with 7 bases left in between. CDR1 is MNHEY, CDR2 SMNVEV, per germline (reference sequence). DNA for the CDR3: TGTGCCAGCAGTTTATTAAGGGGCTCCTATAATTCACCCCTCCACTTT. It yields the protein CASSLLRGSYNSPLHF.

This clone has a single count. The V call is TRBV5-1, the J call TRBJ1-6; 9 positions match TRBD1. The length of the CDR3 is 14 residues. Germline lookup yields CDR1 SGHRS and CDR2 YFSETQ. The V segment lost 4 bases and the J segment 7 bases; nucleotides outside the gene matches: 3. The CDR3 coding sequence is TGCGCCAGCAGCACGGGGACAGGGAATTCACCCCTCCACTTT. Translating gives CASSTGTGNSPLHF.

Comment on this clone: This sample also contains other DNA sequences that code for the same CDR3. V is TRBV28 and J is TRBJ2-7, with 8 bases fitting TRBD1. The germline V gene encodes CDR1 MDHEN and CDR2 SYDVKM. Losses at the gene ends were 5 bases for V and 3 bases for J; bases not matched to a gene: 3. CDR3 length: 13 residues. CDR3 bases: TGTGCCAGCAGTAGTGGACAGGGCTACGAGCAGTACTTC. Protein sequence: CASSSGQGYEQYF.

The chain carries TRBV19 and TRBJ2-7; 7 nucleotides agree with TRBD1. The CDR3 spans 15 residues. Per the germline V gene, CDR1 is LNHDA and CDR2 is SQIVND (reference sequence). The V and J ends lost 4 bases and 6 bases, in that order; junction bases with no gene match: 12. The CDR3 loop reads CASSSTGAQDFEQYF. The CDR3 DNA reads as TGTGCCAGTAGTAGTACAGGGGCCCAGGACTTCGAGCAGTACTTC.

The chain links TRBV4-2 to TRBJ2-5; 9 bases are shared with TRBD2. This CDR3 has 16 amino acids. CDR1 and CDR2 from the germline V gene are LGHNA and YNFKEQ. J gave up 3 bases and V 1 base, and 6 bases lay outside the gene matches. The CDR3 here is CASSQGAAGGEETQYF. The CDR3 DNA reads TGTGCCAGCAGCCAAGGGGCGGCGGGGGGGGAAGAGACCCAGTACTTC.

The rearrangement joins TRBV19 to TRBJ1-2; TRBD1 aligns across 9 bases. Germline assignment: CDR1 LNHDA and CDR2 SQIVND (reference sequence). This CDR3 is built from 16 residues. The V and J ends lost 7 bases and 4 bases, in that order; junction bases with no gene match: 13. In DNA, the CDR3 is TGTGCCAGTACCCTGGGGCAACAGGGGGCAAGCTATGGCTACACCTTC. Its translation is CASTLGQQGASYGYTF.

The chain recombines TRBV29-1 with TRBJ1-2, with D possibly being TRBD1 (5 bases). The CDR3 has 11 residues. Germline V CDR1 and CDR2: SQVTM, ANQGSEA. Trimming took off 4 bases at V and 7 bases at J, with 10 bases between the two ends. In DNA form, the CDR3 reads TGCAGCGTTGGGCAGGGATTTGGCTACACCTTC. This sequence encodes CSVGQGFGYTF.

The gene calls are TRBV30 and TRBJ2-2; D assignment may be TRBD1 or TRBD2 (5 bases each). The length of the CDR3 is 14 residues. V was cut by 5 bases and J by 7 bases, with 17 bases left in between. Germline V gene sequence: CDR1 GTSNPN, CDR2 SVGIG (reference sequence). As DNA, the CDR3 is TGTGCCTGGGGGACGGGCCCAGGGATCGGGGAGCTGTTTTTT. This sequence encodes CAWGTGPGIGELFF.

The genes are TRBV7-6 and TRBJ1-4; tentative D call: TRBD1 (6 bases). The CDR3 is made up of 17 amino acids. Germline CDR1 reads SGHVS; CDR2 reads FNYEAQ. Trimming left V 6 bases short and J 3 bases short, with 20 bases between. CDR3 sequence reads: CASRTPPTGPANEKLFF. The CDR3 DNA follows: TGTGCCAGCAGGACGCCGCCAACAGGGCCGGCTAATGAAAAACTGTTTTTT.

Of note for this clone: This specimen includes other DNA sequences encoding the same CDR3. The chain links TRBV11-2 to TRBJ1-2; 10 positions agree with TRBD1. The V segment lost 4 bases and the J segment 6 bases; nucleotides outside the gene matches: 2. CDR3 size: 13 residues. The germline CDR1 and CDR2 sequences are SGHAT and FQNNGV. The CDR3, as DNA: TGTGCCAGCAGCTCGACAGGGGGCCATGGCTACACCTTC. It encodes CASSSTGGHGYTF. Full variable domain (remainder filled in from reference TRBV11-2 and TRBJ1-2): EAGVAQSPRYKIIEKRQSVAFWCNPISGHATLYWYQQILGQGPKLLIQFQNNGVVDDSQLPKDRFSAERLKGVDSTLKIQPAKLEDSAVYLCASSSTGGHGYTFGSGTRLTVV.

This clone was counted only a few times. This rearrangement joins TRBV7-2 to TRBJ2-7, with 9 bases aligning to TRBD1. In germline, CDR1 is SGHTA, CDR2 FQGNSA. V lost 5 bases to trimming and J lost 6 bases; unmatched junction nucleotides: 8. The CDR3 spans 14 residues. The CDR3 coding sequence is TGTGCCAGCAGCCCCAGTGGACAGGGGTTCGAGCAGTACTTC. It specifies CASSPSGQGFEQYF.

The chain carries TRBV19 and TRBJ1-2; D not resolved. This CDR3 is built from 18 residues. CDR1 is LNHDA, CDR2 SQIVND, per germline (reference sequence). V was pared by 10 bases and J by 4 bases, with 31 bases between. Here the CDR3 DNA reads TGTGCCACGCGCCGGGAGGACCTCGCCCACATAGACGTCTATGGCTACACCTTC. Translation: CATRREDLAHIDVYGYTF. The full variable domain, completed using reference TRBV19 and TRBJ1-2, is DGGITQSPKYLFRKEGQNVTLSCEQNLNHDAMYWYRQDPGQGLRLIYYSQIVNDFQKGDIAEGYSVSREKKESFPLTVTSAQKNPTAFYLCATRREDLAHIDVYGYTFGSGTRLTVV.

As DNA, the CDR3 is TGCAGCTTGGGACTAGCGGAAGAGACCCAGTACTTC. Translating gives CSLGLAEETQYF. This sequence joins TRBV29-1 and TRBJ2-5; 11 bases agree with TRBD2. Germline-derived CDR1 and CDR2 are SQVTM and ANQGSEA. The CDR3 totals 12 residues. V dropped 8 bases and J dropped 3; count of bases not matched to a gene: 2.

The rearrangement links TRBV3-1 (or the pseudogene TRBV3-2) to TRBJ2-1; D perhaps matches TRBD1 (5 bases). Germline V lookup: CDR1 LGHDT, CDR2 YNNKEL (reference sequence). Trimming took off 4 bases at V and 4 bases at J, with 8 bases between the two ends. This CDR3 spans 13 amino acids. The CDR3 here is CASSPRQYNEQFF. The CDR3 DNA reads TGTGCCAGCAGCCCCCGACAGTACAATGAGCAGTTCTTC.

V gene TRBV7-2 combines with J gene TRBJ1-2; tentatively, D is TRBD1 (5 bases). V was cut by 1 base and J by 4 bases, with 10 bases left in between. The germline gives CDR1 SGHTA, CDR2 FQGNSA. This CDR3 is built from 14 residues. The CDR3 DNA reads TGTGCCAGCAGCTTAGAGGCAGGGCCCTATGGCTACACCTTC. Its translation is CASSLEAGPYGYTF.

The CDR3 nucleotides are TGCGCCAGCAGCTTGGACGACAGGGGAACCTACGAGCAGTACTTC. This codes for CASSLDDRGTYEQYF. This chain connects TRBV5-1 to TRBJ2-7; 8 nucleotides agree with TRBD1. The CDR3 has 15 amino acids. In germline, CDR1 is SGHRS, CDR2 YFSETQ. The V and J ends lost 0 bases and 2 bases, in that order; junction bases with no gene match: 4.

The chain couples TRBV19 to TRBJ1-2, with 10 positions matching TRBD1. The CDR3 totals 15 residues. V dropped 6 bases and J dropped 2; count of bases not matched to a gene: 6. Per germline, CDR1 LNHDA and CDR2 SQIVND (reference sequence). DNA for the CDR3: TGTGCCAGTAGATGGCCGGGACAGGGGAACTATGGCTACACCTTC. As protein: CASRWPGQGNYGYTF. Variable domain in full (rest from reference TRBV19 and TRBJ1-2): DGGITQSPKYLFRKEGQNVTLSCEQNLNHDAMYWYRQDPGQGLRLIYYSQIVNDFQKGDIAEGYSVSREKKESFPLTVTSAQKNPTAFYLCASRWPGQGNYGYTFGSGTRLTVV.

This clone occurred once. The chain uses TRBV6-6 and TRBJ1-4; the D gene is possibly TRBD1 (5 bases). The ends were cut back, 5 bases at V and 0 bases at J, with 13 bases in the middle. Germline-derived CDR1 and CDR2 are MNHNY and SVGAGI (reference sequence). This CDR3 has 16 amino acids. This CDR3 reads CASSRQRLTTNEKLFF. In nucleotides, the CDR3 is TGTGCCAGCAGTCGACAGAGGCTTACAACTAATGAAAAACTGTTTTTT.

The chain is built from TRBV2 and TRBJ2-3; D not certain. The ends were cut back, 4 bases at V and 0 bases at J, with 8 bases in the middle. Germline V CDR1 and CDR2: SNHLY, FYNNEI. This CDR3 contains 14 residues. The CDR3 nucleotides are TGTGCCAGCAGTGTACTGACTAGCACAGATACGCAGTATTTT. Translating it yields CASSVLTSTDTQYF. The full variable domain, its missing parts supplied by reference TRBV2 and TRBJ2-3, is EPEVTQTPSHQVTQMGQEVILRCVPISNHLYFYWYRQILGQKVEFLVSFYNNEISEKSEIFDDQFSVERPDGSNFTLKIRSTKLEDSAMYFCASSVLTSTDTQYFGPGTRLTVL.